This TCR beta chain was found in a study of human T cells and chemical hapten exposure. As for the study in general: Patch tests of 0.01% DPC on the upper back were read at 6 days.

Study observations and caveats: Patch test score was positively correlated with the counts of TCRs that had expanded at PT1. Expanded TCR sets contained significantly more large CDR3 similarity clusters than controls. Sensitizing to DPC left TCRs with a frequency above 1 in 1000 unaltered.

In its sample, this clonotype was seen a few times. Its antigen is undetermined. Regarding time point: pre-sensitization, week 0. The treatment denotes: therapeutic diphenylcyclopropenone sensitization with weekly scalp DPC. TCRdb processed the RACE reads anew with MiXCR; each CDR3 protein has one entry. The table has roughly 380,000 distinct CDR3 sequences, around 5.5% seen once; the top ten hold 2.5% to 3%. The sequence came from a woman between 50 and 59 years old with alopecia areata. Some clones in this sample may be carry-over from other donors' samples. The input for sequencing was whole blood, taken in connection with sensitization to the hapten diphenylcyclopropenone (DPC).

The CDR3 DNA follows: TGTGCCAGCAGCTTAGTCGCGAAAGACTATGAGCAGTTCTTC. Its translation: CASSLVAKDYEQFF. J is TRBJ2-1 and V is TRBV7-2, with no clear D. Germline CDR1 and CDR2: SGHTA and FQGNSA. Between the trimmed V and J ends, which lost 1 base and 8 bases, there was a span of 12 bases. The CDR3 extends over 14 amino acids.